This entry describes one T cell receptor (beta chain). This CDR3 is 14 amino acids long. Trimming took off 1 base at V and 6 bases at J, with 10 bases between the two ends. Germline-derived CDR1 and CDR2 are MDHEN and SYDVKM. This record comes from a study of blood T cell repertoires in COVID-19. As for the study in general: The analysed material was cDNA or gDNA that came from T cells, B-cell-depleted T cells, or PBMCs.

Participants' reported clinical history set cohort assignment. Per the original methods: Reference gene primer amplification in the assay estimated nucleated cell counts. Sequencing was performed with immunoSEQ multiplex PCR; in TCRdb, only in-frame clones are kept and a portion is missing. That table is the source of V, J and clone size, and D and trimming were worked out from the DNA. The data contain hundreds of thousands of clones, 85% to 90% of them singletons. The TCR was taken from a woman aged 18 to 35 with acute COVID-19. Specimen: PBMCs or T cells enriched from blood (not recorded which). This sequence joins TRBV28 and TRBJ2-1; unclear D gene. This CDR3 is CASSLSGSTNEQFF. The DNA for the CDR3 is TGTGCCAGCAGTTTATCGGGTAGCACCAATGAGCAGTTCTTC.